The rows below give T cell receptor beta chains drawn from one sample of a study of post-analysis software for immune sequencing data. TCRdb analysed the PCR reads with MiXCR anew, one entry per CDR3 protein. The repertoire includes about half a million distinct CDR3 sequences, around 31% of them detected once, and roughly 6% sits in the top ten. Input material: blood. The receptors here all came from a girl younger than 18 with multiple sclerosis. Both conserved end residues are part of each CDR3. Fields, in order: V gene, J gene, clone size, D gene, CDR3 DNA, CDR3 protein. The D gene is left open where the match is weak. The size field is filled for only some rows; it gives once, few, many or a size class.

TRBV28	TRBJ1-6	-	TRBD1	TGTGCCAGCAGTTTAAGGACAGGATATTCACCCCTCCACTTT	CASSLRTGYSPLHF
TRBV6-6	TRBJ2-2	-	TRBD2	TGTGCCAGCACTCTACTGGGGGGGACCGGGGAGCTGTTTTTT	CASTLLGGTGELFF
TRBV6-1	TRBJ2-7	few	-	TGTGCCAGCAGGATGGGGGGGGCACCGGACGAGCAGTACTTC	CASRMGGAPDEQYF
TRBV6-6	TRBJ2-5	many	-	TGTGCCAGCAGTTACCGGGGCGAGACCCAGTACTTC	CASSYRGETQYF
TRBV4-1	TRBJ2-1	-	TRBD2	TGCGCCAGCAGCCAAGCAGCGGGGTCCGCCAATGAGCAGTTCTTC	CASSQAAGSANEQFF
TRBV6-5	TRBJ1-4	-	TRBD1	TGTGCCAGCAGGGGGACAGCCGGAGGTTGGGAAAAACTGTTTTTT	CASRGTAGGWEKLFF
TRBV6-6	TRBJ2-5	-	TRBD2	TGTGCCAGCAGCCCTAGCGGGAGCCCCTTTGTTGGGCAGTACTTC	CASSPSGSPFVGQYF
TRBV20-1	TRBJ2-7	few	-	TGCAGTGCTAGTTCGGGGGTCGAGTACGAGCAGTACTTC	CSASSGVEYEQYF
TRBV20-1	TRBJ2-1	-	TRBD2	TGCAGTGCTAGAGATCGGAGGCGGGGGTTTAAGGATGAGCAGTTCTTC	CSARDRRRGFKDEQFF
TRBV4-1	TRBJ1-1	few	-	TGCGCCAGCAGCCCTTCCCGACAGGCCCCCTATGAAGCTTTCTTT	CASSPSRQAPYEAFF
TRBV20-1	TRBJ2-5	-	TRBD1	TGCAGTGCTAGAGGTTACAGGGGCGAGACCCAGTACTTC	CSARGYRGETQYF
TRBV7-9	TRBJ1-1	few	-	TGTGCCAGCAGCTTAGGTTCACAGAGACAGACGGATGAAGCTTTCTTT	CASSLGSQRQTDEAFF
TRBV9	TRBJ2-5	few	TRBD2	TGTGCCAGCAGCTCGTGGACTAGCGGGGGGGTTGAGACCCAGTACTTC	CASSSWTSGGVETQYF
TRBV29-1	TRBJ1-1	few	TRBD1	TGCAGCGTTGGAGGACAGGCGATAAACACTGAAGCTTTCTTT	CSVGGQAINTEAFF
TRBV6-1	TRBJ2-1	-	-	TGTGCCAGCAGTGAAAATAGGGTTCGCTCCTACAATGAGCAGTTCTTC	CASSENRVRSYNEQFF
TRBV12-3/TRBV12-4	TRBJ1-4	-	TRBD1	TGTGCCAGCAGGCCAACAGGGGCTGGGGAAAAACTGTTTTTT	CASRPTGAGEKLFF
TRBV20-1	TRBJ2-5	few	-	TGCAGTGCTAGAGCCCAGACGGAGACCCAGTACTTC	CSARAQTETQYF
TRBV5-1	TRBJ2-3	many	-	TGCGCCAGCAGCTTGGGGGATCCAGATACGCAGTATTTT	CASSLGDPDTQYF
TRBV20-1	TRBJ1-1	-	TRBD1	TGCAGTGCACCCCGGACAGGGAAGGGGACTGAAGCTTTCTTT	CSAPRTGKGTEAFF
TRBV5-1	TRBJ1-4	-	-	TGCGCCAGCAAACTAGGAGGCCCAACTAATGAAAAACTGTTTTTT	CASKLGGPTNEKLFF
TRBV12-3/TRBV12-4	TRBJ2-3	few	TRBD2	TGTGCCAACCGGACTAGCGGGGGTACGGCAGATACGCAGTATTTT	CANRTSGGTADTQYF
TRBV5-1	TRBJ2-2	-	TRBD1	TGCGCCAGCAGCTCAGGACAGGACACCGGGGAGCTGTTTTTT	CASSSGQDTGELFF
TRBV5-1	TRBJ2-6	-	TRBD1	TGCGCCAGCAGCTCAGGACAGGCTGGGGCCAACGTCCTGACTTTC	CASSSGQAGANVLTF
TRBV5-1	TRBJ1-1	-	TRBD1	TGCGCCAGCAGCTGGGGACAGGCCGGATGGAACACTGAAGCTTTCTTT	CASSWGQAGWNTEAFF
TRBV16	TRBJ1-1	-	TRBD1	TGTGCCAGCAGCCAAGGACAGGTGAACACTGAAGCTTTCTTT	CASSQGQVNTEAFF
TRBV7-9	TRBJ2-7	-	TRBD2	TGTGCCAGCAGCTTAGCAAGCTCAGGGACTAGCTCCTACGAGCAGTACTTC	CASSLASSGTSSYEQYF
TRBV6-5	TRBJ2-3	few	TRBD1	TGTGCCAGCAGTACCAGACAGGGACCCACAGATACGCAGTATTTT	CASSTRQGPTDTQYF
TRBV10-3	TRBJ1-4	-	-	TGTGCCATCAGTCCAAATAATAATGAAAAACTGTTTTTT	CAISPNNNEKLFF
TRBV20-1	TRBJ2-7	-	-	TGCAGTGGCCACGGGCAGGGGTACTACGAGCAGTACTTC	CSGHGQGYYEQYF
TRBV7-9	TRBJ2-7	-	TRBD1	TGTGCCAGCACCTCGACAGGGGGCAAGGACGAGCAGTACTTC	CASTSTGGKDEQYF
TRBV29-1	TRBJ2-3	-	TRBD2	TGCAGCACCCGGCGGGAGTTGGCAGATACGCAGTATTTT	CSTRRELADTQYF
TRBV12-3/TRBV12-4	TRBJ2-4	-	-	TGTGCCAGCAGTTACACAGCGGAGATTTTAGCCAAAAACATTCAGTACTTC	CASSYTAEILAKNIQYF
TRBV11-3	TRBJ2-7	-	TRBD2	TGTGCCAGCAGCCCCGAGGGGGCTAGCGGGACCTACGAGCAGTACTTC	CASSPEGASGTYEQYF
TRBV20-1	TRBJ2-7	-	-	TGCAGTGCTATGGGGCTCCCCGGAGCCTACGAGCAGTACTTC	CSAMGLPGAYEQYF
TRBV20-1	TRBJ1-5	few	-	TGCAGTGCTAGAGATACTCTCAATCAGCCCCAGCATTTT	CSARDTLNQPQHF